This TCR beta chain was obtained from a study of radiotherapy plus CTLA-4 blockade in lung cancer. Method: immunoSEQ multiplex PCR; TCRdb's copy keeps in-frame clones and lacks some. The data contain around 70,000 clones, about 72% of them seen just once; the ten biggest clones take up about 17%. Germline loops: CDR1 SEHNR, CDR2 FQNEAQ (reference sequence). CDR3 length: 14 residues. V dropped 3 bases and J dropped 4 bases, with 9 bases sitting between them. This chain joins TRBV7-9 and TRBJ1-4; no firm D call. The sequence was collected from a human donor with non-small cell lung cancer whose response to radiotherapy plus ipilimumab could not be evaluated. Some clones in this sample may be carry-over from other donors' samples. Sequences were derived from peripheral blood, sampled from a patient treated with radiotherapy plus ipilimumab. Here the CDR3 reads CASSLGRINEKLFF. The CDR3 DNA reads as TGTGCCAGCAGCTTGGGCAGAATTAATGAAAAACTGTTTTTT.